Described below is a single T cell receptor (beta chain) sequence and its context. No antigen is known for it. The data stem from a study of beta chain features in type 1 diabetes. Findings and limits, study-wide: The question left open here concerned HLA type influencing TCRB rearrangement. Equally in patients and controls, PCR might preferentially amplify shorter templates.

The sequenced template was cDNA made from the entire isolated RNA. Assay used: immunoSEQ multiplex PCR; TCRdb lists only in-frame clones, some missing. Here the sample spans 150,000 to 190,000 clones, under 9.5% being singletons. V gave up 3 bases and J gave up 3 bases; unmatched junction bases: 7. The V gene's germline CDR1 is SGHRS and CDR2 YFSETQ. This CDR3 contains 15 residues. V gene TRBV5-1 combines with J gene TRBJ2-7; 9 bases are a match to TRBD1. Specimen: central memory CD4+ T cells from blood. This clonotype was obtained from a man aged 18 to 29 in good health. The CDR3 reads CASSSGQGLIYEQYF. In nucleotides, the CDR3 is TGCGCCAGCAGCTCCGGACAGGGGTTGATCTACGAGCAGTACTTC.